The 32 T cell receptor beta chains below come from one sample, sequenced in a study of T cell responses to AZD1222 COVID-19 vaccine (TCRdb year 2021). The method behind the library was the immunoSEQ multiplex PCR assay. Entries here come from immuneACCESS through TCRdb and include only in-frame sequences with V and J called. Some clones fail to appear in such tables; in the studies checked, an unresolved V gene covers under half of the shortfall, and the cause of the remainder is unknown. The sample includes 80,000 to 95,000 clones, with around nine tenths observed a single time. Of the sample, roughly 5.9% is held by the ten largest clones. According to the study, the label for this sample's time point signals: about 28 days (+/-7) after the second vaccine dose. The specimen comprised peripheral blood, sampled 28 days after the second AZD1222 dose. Receptors were obtained from an adult who received the AZD1222 COVID-19 vaccine.

The genes are TRBV2 and TRBJ2-6; 10 bases fit TRBD2. This CDR3 comprises 18 residues. CDR1 is SNHLY, CDR2 FYNNEI, per germline. Trimming cost V 7 bases and J 0 bases; bases outside gene matches: 9. The CDR3 protein is CASTQIRTSGSGANVLTF. CDR3 nucleotides: TGTGCCAGCACCCAGATTAGGACTAGCGGCTCTGGGGCCAACGTCCTGACTTTC.

This chain links TRBV7-9 with TRBJ2-1, with 8 bases identical to TRBD2. Per germline, CDR1 SEHNR and CDR2 FQNEAQ (reference sequence). V shed 6 bases and J 9 bases; nucleotides not matched to a gene: 10. The CDR3 runs to 14 residues. The CDR3 nucleotides read TGTGCCAGCAGGCCGGGACTAGGAGTTAGTGAGCAGTTCTTC. Translated: CASRPGLGVSEQFF.

The rearrangement joins TRBV4-3 to TRBJ2-7; TRBD1 aligns across 9 bases. The germline CDR1 and CDR2 sequences are LGHNA and YSLEER. The CDR3 is made up of 14 amino acids. The ends lost 1 base at V and 2 bases at J; junction bases unmatched: 0. The CDR3 loop reads CASSQGQGAYEQYF. CDR3 in DNA: TGCGCCAGCAGCCAAGGACAGGGGGCCTACGAGCAGTACTTC.

This clone was detected only a few times. The chain joins TRBV29-1 to TRBJ1-1; D is unresolved. Germline CDR1 is SQVTM and CDR2 is ANQGSEA. The CDR3 runs to 11 residues. Between the trimmed V and J ends, which lost 3 bases and 3 bases, there was a span of 5 bases. CDR3 in amino acids: CSVDVYTEAFF. In DNA form, the CDR3 reads TGCAGCGTTGACGTGTACACTGAAGCTTTCTTT.

CDR3 residues: CASSFTGVSNQPQHF. The CDR3 nucleotides are TGTGCCAGCAGTTTTACAGGGGTTAGCAATCAGCCCCAGCATTTT. The chain recombines TRBV28 with TRBJ1-5; 7 bases fit TRBD1. The germline gives CDR1 MDHEN, CDR2 SYDVKM. This CDR3 region has 15 residues. Trimming took 3 bases from V and 0 from J; bases not matched to a gene: 2.

This sequence joins TRBV5-6 and TRBJ1-1; D is undetermined. Germline V gene lookup returns CDR1 SGHDT and CDR2 YYEEEE. This CDR3 region has 14 residues. The V end lost 4 bases, the J end lost 1 base, and 11 bases lay between the germline ends. CDR3 sequence: CASSDFDRNTEAFF. The CDR3 nucleotides read TGTGCCAGCAGCGATTTCGACCGGAACACTGAAGCTTTCTTT.

The chain has TRBV5-1 and TRBJ2-2; the match to TRBD2 covers 9 bases. Trimming removed 4 bases from V and 7 bases from J; junction bases left unmatched: 14. The CDR3 length is 17 residues. Per germline, CDR1 SGHRS and CDR2 YFSETQ. The CDR3 here is CASSPSRGGASIGELFF. CDR3 coding DNA: TGCGCCAGCAGCCCATCTCGCGGGGGGGCCTCGATCGGGGAGCTGTTTTTT.

The chain has TRBV6-5 and TRBJ1-2, with D unresolved. This CDR3 region has 16 residues. Germline CDR1 and CDR2: MNHEY and SVGAGI. The V end was cut by 2 bases, the J end by 0 bases, with 13 bases between. CDR3 nucleotides: TGTGCCAGCAGTTACGATGGGGAAGGGACTAACTATGGCTACACCTTC. Its translation is CASSYDGEGTNYGYTF.

The rearrangement uses TRBV7-2 and TRBJ2-7; TRBD2 agrees at 11 bases. CDR1 and CDR2 from the germline V gene are SGHTA and FQGNSA. CDR3 length: 16 residues. V lost 7 bases and J lost 3; bases outside the gene matches: 11. The CDR3 region is CASNRASGGQLYEQYF. As DNA, the CDR3 is TGTGCCAGCAATAGGGCTAGCGGGGGGCAGCTCTACGAGCAGTACTTC.

This sequence joins TRBV3-1 (or the pseudogene TRBV3-2) and TRBJ1-5; 7 bases fit TRBD1. Per germline, CDR1 LGHDT and CDR2 YNNKEL (reference sequence). The J segment lost 5 bases and the V segment lost 4 bases, leaving 5 bases of the junction unmatched. The CDR3 has 14 amino acids. In DNA form, the CDR3 reads TGTGCCAGCAGCCCCTCAGGGGGGTATCAGCCCCAGCATTTT. Protein: CASSPSGGYQPQHF.

The rearrangement joins TRBV12-2 to TRBJ2-5; the D call TRBD2 from the table was never checked on the DNA. TRBV12-2 is a pseudogene locus. This CDR3 has 15 amino acids. The CDR3 is CASRSETSLEGTQYF. The CDR3, as DNA: TGTGCAAGTCGCTCCGAAACCTCTCTAGAGGGGACCCAGTACTTC.

The gene calls are TRBV2 and TRBJ2-1; a possible D gene is TRBD1 (6 bases). Germline V gene sequence: CDR1 SNHLY, CDR2 FYNNEI. Trimming shortened V by 7 bases and J by 4 bases, and 11 bases separated the two germline ends. This CDR3 region has 13 residues. The CDR3 sequence: CASNQDRYNEQFF. Written as DNA, the CDR3 is TGTGCCAGCAACCAAGACAGGTACAATGAGCAGTTCTTC.

The CDR3 here is CASSLERGSSYEQYF. The CDR3 DNA reads as TGCGCCAGCAGCTTGGAAAGGGGTAGCTCCTACGAGCAGTACTTC. The rearrangement uses TRBV5-1 and TRBJ2-7; maybe TRBD1 (5 bases). This CDR3 spans 15 amino acids. The V end lost 0 bases, the J end lost 0 bases, and 10 bases lay between the germline ends. CDR1 is SGHRS, CDR2 YFSETQ, per germline.

The chain joins TRBV6-1 to TRBJ1-4; D may be TRBD1 (6 bases). Germline lookup yields CDR1 MNHNS and CDR2 SASEGT. This CDR3 is built from 13 residues. The V end was cut by 2 bases, the J end by 12 bases, with 13 bases between. The chain's CDR3 is CASSEQGPVELFF. Here the CDR3 DNA reads TGTGCCAGCAGTGAACAGGGGCCGGTGGAACTGTTTTTT.

The chain couples TRBV18 to TRBJ1-2, with a weak D call TRBD1 (5 bases). Trimming removed 3 bases at V and 2 bases at J, with 13 bases between. CDR3 length: 15 residues. Germline V gene sequence: CDR1 KGHSH, CDR2 LQKENI. This CDR3 reads CASSPPLEGNYGYTF. Written as DNA, the CDR3 is TGTGCCAGCTCACCCCCTTTGGAGGGGAACTATGGCTACACCTTC.

The chain has TRBV12-3 or TRBV12-4 and TRBJ1-6; D gene uncertain. This CDR3 has 13 amino acids. V lost 3 bases to trimming and J lost 7 bases, with 7 bases between them. CDR3 bases: TGTGCCAGCAGTTTCACTGGGAATTCACCCCTCCACTTT. It is translated as CASSFTGNSPLHF.

The V gene is TRBV18, the J gene TRBJ2-5; no firm D call. The germline V gene encodes CDR1 KGHSH and CDR2 LQKENI. Trimming stripped 4 bases from V and 4 bases from J, with 16 bases between. CDR3 length: 15 residues. CDR3 in DNA: TGTGCCAGCTCACGAAATGAGAGGCAGCTAGAGACCCAGTACTTC. Amino acid sequence: CASSRNERQLETQYF.

The chain employs TRBV12-3 or TRBV12-4 and TRBJ1-2, with TRBD1 matching over 7 bases. V lost 6 bases, J lost 7 bases, and 8 bases stayed unmatched. The CDR3 is 13 residues long. The CDR3 sequence: CASSFQGVVGYTF. Here the CDR3 DNA reads TGTGCCAGCAGCTTCCAGGGGGTGGTTGGCTACACCTTC.

The rearrangement links TRBV28 to TRBJ1-2; possible D gene TRBD1, 5 bases. Trimming removed 5 bases from V and 5 bases from J, with 39 bases in between. In germline, CDR1 is MDHEN, CDR2 SYDVKM. The CDR3 spans 22 residues. Here the CDR3 DNA reads TGTGCCAGCAGTCCAAACCATCAACAGGTCCGAGAGGGGCGACGCAGACTATATGGCTACACCTTC. Protein: CASSPNHQQVREGRRRLYGYTF.

The count of this clone is one. The rearrangement links TRBV5-6 to TRBJ1-2, with 9 bases matching TRBD1. This CDR3 has 12 residues. After removal of 3 bases from V and 12 bases from J, the junction contained 6 bases not matched to a gene. Germline V lookup: CDR1 SGHDT, CDR2 YYEEEE. The CDR3 bases are TGTGCCAGCAGCTCCCGACAGGGGGTACACACCTTC. Protein: CASSSRQGVHTF.

This sequence joins TRBV5-1 and TRBJ2-5; unclear D gene. V lost 0 bases and J 5 bases, leaving 5 bases between the germline ends. CDR3 length: 12 residues. CDR1 and CDR2 (germline): SGHRS, YFSETQ. The CDR3 DNA sequence: TGCGCCAGCAGCTTGGGGCTGGAGACCCAGTACTTC. Residues: CASSLGLETQYF.

CDR3 protein: CASSFQPGQINGYTF. For the CDR3, the DNA is TGTGCCAGCAGTTTCCAACCGGGACAGATAAATGGCTACACCTTC. This sequence joins TRBV6-2 or TRBV6-3 and TRBJ1-2, with 7 bases matching TRBD1. Unmatched junction bases numbered 11, after V lost 4 bases and J lost 6 bases. Germline V lookup: CDR1 MNHEY, CDR2 SVGEGT. The CDR3 is 15 residues long.

The genes are TRBV28 and TRBJ1-5; no reliable D call. This CDR3 comprises 13 residues. CDR1 is MDHEN, CDR2 SYDVKM, per germline. V lost 5 bases and J lost 6, with 11 bases in between. The CDR3 nucleotides are TGTGCCAGCAGTAAACTAAGGGTTCAGCCCCAGCATTTT. Translation gives CASSKLRVQPQHF.

The chain links TRBV28 to TRBJ2-7; 9 bases line up with TRBD1. V lost 6 bases and J lost 4; bases outside the gene matches: 16. Germline loops: CDR1 MDHEN, CDR2 SYDVKM. The CDR3 has 17 residues. CDR3 in DNA: TGTGCCAGCAGCCCATTTCCGACCGGGACAGGGAAGTACGAGCAGTACTTC. Translating gives CASSPFPTGTGKYEQYF.

The rearrangement joins TRBV30 to TRBJ1-6; D gene ambiguous. CDR3 length equals 15 residues. V was shortened by 3 bases and J by 7 bases, with 16 bases between the two germline ends. Germline CDR1 is GTSNPN and CDR2 is SVGIG (reference sequence). Here the CDR3 DNA reads TGTGCCTGGAGGAAGGGCGGACTATTAAATTCACCCCTCCACTTT. It yields the protein CAWRKGGLLNSPLHF.

The rearrangement joins TRBV5-5 to TRBJ2-6; D gene ambiguous. Germline V gives CDR1 SGHKS, CDR2 YYEKEE (reference sequence). The germline V and J ends were trimmed by 1 base and 2 bases, with 7 bases remaining between them. The CDR3 spans 15 residues. CDR3 residues: CASSLLIAGANVLTF. DNA of the CDR3: TGTGCCAGCAGCTTGTTGATAGCTGGGGCCAACGTCCTGACTTTC.

This clone has only one observation. The J gene is TRBJ2-2, the V gene TRBV5-1, with D tentatively TRBD2 (6 bases). The germline CDR1 and CDR2 sequences are SGHRS and YFSETQ. Trimming cost V 0 bases and J 2 bases, with 17 bases left between them. CDR3 size: 18 residues. CDR3 DNA: TGCGCCAGCAGCTTGGACATAGGTGGAGGGGCTAACACCGGGGAGCTGTTTTTT. Translated: CASSLDIGGGANTGELFF.

The J gene is TRBJ1-6, the V gene TRBV5-1; D not resolved. This CDR3 is 13 amino acids long. Germline CDR1 reads SGHRS; CDR2 reads YFSETQ. V was clipped by 0 bases and J by 10 bases, with 8 bases between them. The CDR3 region has the DNA TGCGCCAGCAGCTTGGTGCTTCTCTCACCCCTCCACTTT. Translating it yields CASSLVLLSPLHF. The complete variable domain, with remaining parts taken from reference TRBV5-1 and TRBJ1-6, reads KAGVTQTPRYLIKTRGQQVTLSCSPISGHRSVSWYQQTPGQGLQFLFEYFSETQRNKGNFPGRFSGRQFSNSRSEMNVSTLELGDSALYLCASSLVLLSPLHFGNGTRLTVT.

The chain employs TRBV2 and TRBJ1-1; D is unresolved. CDR1 and CDR2 from the germline V gene are SNHLY and FYNNEI. The CDR3 extends over 13 amino acids. V lost 2 bases and J 3 bases, leaving 7 bases between the germline ends. CDR3 amino acids: CASSELGYTEAFF. The CDR3 DNA reads as TGTGCCAGCAGTGAACTAGGGTACACTGAAGCTTTCTTT.

The V gene is TRBV3-1 (or the pseudogene TRBV3-2), the J gene TRBJ2-3; no firm D call. Trimming took 4 bases from V and 4 from J, leaving 12 bases between them. CDR3 length: 14 amino acids. CDR1 LGHDT and CDR2 YNNKEL come from the germline V gene (reference sequence). The CDR3 loop is CASSRGPGPDTQYF. CDR3 nucleotide sequence: TGTGCCAGCAGCCGAGGTCCTGGCCCAGATACGCAGTATTTT.

The V gene is TRBV6-5, the J gene TRBJ2-5; TRBD1 matches 7 bases. The CDR3 is 12 residues long. Germline CDR1 is MNHEY and CDR2 is SVGAGI. V was pared by 10 bases and J by 5 bases, with 7 bases of the junction left unmatched. CDR3 sequence (DNA): TGTGCCACCACAGGGGTTGGTGAGACCCAGTACTTC. Protein sequence: CATTGVGETQYF.

The chain employs TRBV19 and TRBJ1-3, with D perhaps matching TRBD1 (6 bases). Germline V gene lookup returns CDR1 LNHDA and CDR2 SQIVND (reference sequence). This CDR3 has 13 residues. The ends were cut back, 8 bases at V and 3 bases at J, with 11 bases in the middle. CDR3 nucleotide sequence: TGTGCCAGTTCGCAGGGGAATGGAAACACCATATATTTT. Translation: CASSQGNGNTIYF.